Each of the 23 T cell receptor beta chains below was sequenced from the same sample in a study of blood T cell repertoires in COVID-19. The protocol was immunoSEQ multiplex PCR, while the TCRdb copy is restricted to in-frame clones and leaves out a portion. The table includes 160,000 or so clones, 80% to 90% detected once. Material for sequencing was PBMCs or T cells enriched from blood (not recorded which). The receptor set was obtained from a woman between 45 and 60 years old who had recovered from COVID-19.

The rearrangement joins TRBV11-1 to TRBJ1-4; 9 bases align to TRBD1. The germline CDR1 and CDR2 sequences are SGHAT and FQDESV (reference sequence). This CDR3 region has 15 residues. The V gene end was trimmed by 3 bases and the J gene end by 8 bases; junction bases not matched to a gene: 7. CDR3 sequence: CASSFQGTGSEKLFF. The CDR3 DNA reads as TGTGCCAGCAGCTTCCAGGGGACAGGGAGCGAAAAACTGTTTTTT.

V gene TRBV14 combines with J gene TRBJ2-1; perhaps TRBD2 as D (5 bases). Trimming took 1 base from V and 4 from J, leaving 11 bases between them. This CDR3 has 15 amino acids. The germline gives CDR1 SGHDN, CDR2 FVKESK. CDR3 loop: CASSQGAVLYNEQFF. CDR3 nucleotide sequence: TGTGCCAGCAGCCAAGGAGCGGTACTATACAATGAGCAGTTCTTC.

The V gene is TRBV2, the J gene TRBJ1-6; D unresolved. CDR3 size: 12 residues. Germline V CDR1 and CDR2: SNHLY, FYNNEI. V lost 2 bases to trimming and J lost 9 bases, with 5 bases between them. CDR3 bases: TGTGCCAGCAGTGAACCCGTTTCACCCCTCCACTTT. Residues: CASSEPVSPLHF. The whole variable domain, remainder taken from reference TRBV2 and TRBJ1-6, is EPEVTQTPSHQVTQMGQEVILRCVPISNHLYFYWYRQILGQKVEFLVSFYNNEISEKSEIFDDQFSVERPDGSNFTLKIRSTKLEDSAMYFCASSEPVSPLHFGNGTRLTVT.

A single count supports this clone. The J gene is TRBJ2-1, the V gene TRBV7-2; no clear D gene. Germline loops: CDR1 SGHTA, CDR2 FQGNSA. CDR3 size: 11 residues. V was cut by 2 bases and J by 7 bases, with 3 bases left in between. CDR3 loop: CASSLLNEQFF. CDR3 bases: TGTGCCAGCAGCTTATTAAATGAGCAGTTCTTC.

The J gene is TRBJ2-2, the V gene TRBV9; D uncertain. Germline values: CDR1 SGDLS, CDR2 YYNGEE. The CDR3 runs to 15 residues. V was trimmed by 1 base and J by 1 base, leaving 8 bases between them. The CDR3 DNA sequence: TGTGCCAGCAGCGTATCAGGCCTGAACACCGGGGAGCTGTTTTTT. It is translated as CASSVSGLNTGELFF.

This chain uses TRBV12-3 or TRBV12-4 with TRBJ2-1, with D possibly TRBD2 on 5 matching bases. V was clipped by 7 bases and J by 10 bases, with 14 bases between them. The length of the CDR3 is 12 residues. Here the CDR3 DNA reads TGTGCCAGCACCTTTCAACGGGGAGAGCAGTTCTTC. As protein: CASTFQRGEQFF.

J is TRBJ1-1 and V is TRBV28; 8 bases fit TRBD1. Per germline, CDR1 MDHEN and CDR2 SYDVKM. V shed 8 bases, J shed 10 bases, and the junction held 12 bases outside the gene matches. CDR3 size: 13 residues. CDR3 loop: CASGGGQGQIAFF. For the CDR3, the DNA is TGTGCCAGCGGGGGAGGACAGGGCCAAATAGCTTTCTTT.

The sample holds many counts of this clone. The CDR3 sequence: CASSLFRDTEAFF. CDR3 coding DNA: TGTGCCAGCAGCCTCTTTCGGGACACTGAAGCTTTCTTT. The V and J genes are TRBV11-3 and TRBJ1-1; D remains unclear. The V gene lost 5 bases and the J gene lost 3 bases, with 10 bases spanning the gap. Germline V lookup: CDR1 SGHNT, CDR2 YENEEA. The CDR3 spans 13 residues.

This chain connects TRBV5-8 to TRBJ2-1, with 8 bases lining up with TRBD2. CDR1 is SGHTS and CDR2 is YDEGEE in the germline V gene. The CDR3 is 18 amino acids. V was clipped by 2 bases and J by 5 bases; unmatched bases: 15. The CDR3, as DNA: TGTGCCAGCAGCTTATTTGGTCTGGGACTAGGCAATAACAATGAGCAGTTCTTC. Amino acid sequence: CASSLFGLGLGNNNEQFF.

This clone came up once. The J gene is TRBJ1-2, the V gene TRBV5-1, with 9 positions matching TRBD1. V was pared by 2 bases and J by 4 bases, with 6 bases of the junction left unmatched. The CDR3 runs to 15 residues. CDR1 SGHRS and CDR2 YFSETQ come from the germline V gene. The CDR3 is CASSFSGTGSYGYTF. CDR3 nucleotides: TGCGCCAGCAGCTTTTCCGGGACAGGGTCCTATGGCTACACCTTC.

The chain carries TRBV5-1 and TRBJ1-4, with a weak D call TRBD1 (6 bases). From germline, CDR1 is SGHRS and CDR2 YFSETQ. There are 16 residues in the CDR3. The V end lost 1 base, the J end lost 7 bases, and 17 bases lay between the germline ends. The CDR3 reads CASSLSAQGTGEKLFF. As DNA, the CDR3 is TGCGCCAGCAGCTTGAGTGCTCAGGGGACGGGTGAAAAACTGTTTTTT.

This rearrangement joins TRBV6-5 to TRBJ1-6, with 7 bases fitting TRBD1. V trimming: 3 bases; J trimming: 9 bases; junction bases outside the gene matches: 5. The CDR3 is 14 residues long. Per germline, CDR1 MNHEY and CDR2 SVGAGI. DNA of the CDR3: TGTGCCAGCAGTTATGGGCAGGGGGGTTCACCCCTCCACTTT. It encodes CASSYGQGGSPLHF.

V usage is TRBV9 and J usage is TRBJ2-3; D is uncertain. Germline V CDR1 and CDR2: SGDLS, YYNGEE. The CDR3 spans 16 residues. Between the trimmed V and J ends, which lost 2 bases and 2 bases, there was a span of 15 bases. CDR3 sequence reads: CASSVSSASYTDTQYF. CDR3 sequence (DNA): TGTGCCAGCAGCGTCTCAAGCGCTTCTTACACAGATACGCAGTATTTT.

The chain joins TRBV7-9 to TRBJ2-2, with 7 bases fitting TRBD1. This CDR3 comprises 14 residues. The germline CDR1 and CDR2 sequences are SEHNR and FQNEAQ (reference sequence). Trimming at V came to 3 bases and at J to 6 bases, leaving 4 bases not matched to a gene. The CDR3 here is CASSFGDRAGELFF. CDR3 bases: TGTGCCAGCAGCTTCGGAGACAGGGCCGGGGAGCTGTTTTTT.

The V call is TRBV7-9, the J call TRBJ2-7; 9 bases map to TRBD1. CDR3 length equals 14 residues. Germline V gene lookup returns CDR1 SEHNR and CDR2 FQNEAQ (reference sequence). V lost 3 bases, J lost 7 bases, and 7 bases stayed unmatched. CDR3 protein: CASSFTQGAREQYF. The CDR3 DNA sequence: TGTGCCAGCAGCTTTACACAGGGGGCGAGGGAGCAGTACTTC.

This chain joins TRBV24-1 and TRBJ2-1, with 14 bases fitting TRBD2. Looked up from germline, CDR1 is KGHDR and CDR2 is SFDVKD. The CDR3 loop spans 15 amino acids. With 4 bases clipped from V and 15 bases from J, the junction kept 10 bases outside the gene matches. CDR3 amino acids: CATSDSGLAGGMWFF. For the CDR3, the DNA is TGTGCCACCAGTGACTCCGGACTAGCGGGGGGTATGTGGTTCTTC.

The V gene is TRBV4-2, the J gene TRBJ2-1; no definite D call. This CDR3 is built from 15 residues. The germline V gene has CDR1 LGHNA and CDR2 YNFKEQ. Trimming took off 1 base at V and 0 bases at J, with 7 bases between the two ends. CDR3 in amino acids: CASSQGASSYNEQFF. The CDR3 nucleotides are TGTGCCAGCAGCCAAGGTGCCAGCTCCTACAATGAGCAGTTCTTC.

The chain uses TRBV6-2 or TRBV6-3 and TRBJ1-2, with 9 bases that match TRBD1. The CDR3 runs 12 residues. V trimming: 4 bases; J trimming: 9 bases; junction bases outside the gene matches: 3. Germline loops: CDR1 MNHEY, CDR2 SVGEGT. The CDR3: CASSSGQGSYTF. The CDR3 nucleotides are TGTGCCAGCAGTTCCGGACAGGGGAGCTACACCTTC.

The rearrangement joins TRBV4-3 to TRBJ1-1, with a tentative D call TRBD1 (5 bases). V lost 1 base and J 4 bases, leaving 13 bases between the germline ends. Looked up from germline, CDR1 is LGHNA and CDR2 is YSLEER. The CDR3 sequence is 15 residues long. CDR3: CASSQVDTPSTEAFF. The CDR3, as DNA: TGCGCCAGCAGCCAAGTGGACACCCCGAGCACTGAAGCTTTCTTT.

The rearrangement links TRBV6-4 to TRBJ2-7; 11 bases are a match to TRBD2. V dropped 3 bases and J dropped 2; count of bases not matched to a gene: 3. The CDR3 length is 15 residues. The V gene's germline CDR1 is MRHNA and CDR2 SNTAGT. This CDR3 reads CASSEGGLAAYEQYF. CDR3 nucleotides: TGTGCCAGCAGTGAGGGGGGACTAGCGGCCTACGAGCAGTACTTC.

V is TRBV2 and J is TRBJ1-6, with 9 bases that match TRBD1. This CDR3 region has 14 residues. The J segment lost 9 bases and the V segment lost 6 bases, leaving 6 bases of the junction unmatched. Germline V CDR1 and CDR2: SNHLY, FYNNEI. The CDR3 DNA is TGTGCCAGCAGCCGGGACAGGGTTTCTTCACCCCTCCACTTT. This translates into CASSRDRVSSPLHF.

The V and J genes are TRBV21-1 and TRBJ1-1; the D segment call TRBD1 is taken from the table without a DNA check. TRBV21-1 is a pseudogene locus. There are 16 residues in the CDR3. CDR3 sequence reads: CASSNESRQSVAEAFF. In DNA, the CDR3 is TGTGCCAGCAGCAATGAATCGAGACAGTCGGTCGCTGAAGCTTTCTTT.

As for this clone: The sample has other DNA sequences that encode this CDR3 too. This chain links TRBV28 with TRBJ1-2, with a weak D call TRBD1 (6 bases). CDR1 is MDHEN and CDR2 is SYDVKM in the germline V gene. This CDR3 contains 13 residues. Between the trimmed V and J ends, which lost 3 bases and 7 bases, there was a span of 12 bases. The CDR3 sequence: CASSLSGVGGYTF. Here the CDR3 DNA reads TGTGCCAGCAGTTTGTCAGGGGTTGGTGGCTACACCTTC.